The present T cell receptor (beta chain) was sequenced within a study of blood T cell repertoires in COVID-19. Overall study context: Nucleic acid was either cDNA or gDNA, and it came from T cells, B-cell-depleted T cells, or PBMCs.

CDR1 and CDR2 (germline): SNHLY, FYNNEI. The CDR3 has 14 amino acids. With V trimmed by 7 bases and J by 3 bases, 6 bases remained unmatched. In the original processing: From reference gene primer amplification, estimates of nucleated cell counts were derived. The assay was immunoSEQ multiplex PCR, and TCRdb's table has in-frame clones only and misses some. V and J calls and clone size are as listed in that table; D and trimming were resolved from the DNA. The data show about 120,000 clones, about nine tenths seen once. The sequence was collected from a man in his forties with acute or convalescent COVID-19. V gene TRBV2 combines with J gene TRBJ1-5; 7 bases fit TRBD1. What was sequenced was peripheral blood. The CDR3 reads CASTLGTVNQPQHF. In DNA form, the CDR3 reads TGTGCCAGCACTCTAGGGACAGTCAATCAGCCCCAGCATTTT.